The 5 T cell receptor beta chains below come from one sample, sequenced in a study of shared clonotypes between healthy human individuals. Assay: immunoSEQ multiplex PCR; the TCRdb copy retains only in-frame clones and omits some. The sample contains just over 2,000,000 clones, over 85% of which appear only once. Cells designated naive CD8 were CD45RO-negative and were positively selected for CCR7, with terminally differentiated effector memory CD45RA+ cells excluded. Sequencing input: naive CD8+ T cells sorted from blood. The receptors stem from a man between 18 and 35 years old in good health.

This clone has a count of ten or more. The rearrangement joins TRBV29-1 to TRBJ2-7; 8 nucleotides match TRBD2. J gave up 5 bases and V 5 bases, and 5 bases lay outside the gene matches. This CDR3 has 12 amino acids. Germline V gives CDR1 SQVTM, CDR2 ANQGSEA. This chain's CDR3 is CSVIAGKNEQYF. CDR3 DNA: TGCAGCGTTATAGCGGGAAAGAACGAGCAGTACTTC.

The rearrangement joins TRBV7-2 to TRBJ2-1, with D perhaps TRBD1 or TRBD2 (5 bases each). The ends were cut back, 3 bases at V and 4 bases at J, with 13 bases in the middle. This CDR3 comprises 15 residues. The germline CDR1 and CDR2 sequences are SGHTA and FQGNSA. In DNA, the CDR3 is TGTGCCAGCAGCTTCGGATCGGGACCTTACAATGAGCAGTTCTTC. This encodes CASSFGSGPYNEQFF.

This chain links TRBV28 with TRBJ2-5; D unclear. The CDR3 is made up of 13 amino acids. V gave up 3 bases and J gave up 4 bases, with 9 bases separating them. Germline V lookup: CDR1 MDHEN, CDR2 SYDVKM. CDR3 sequence (DNA): TGTGCCAGCAGTTTTCCCCGCCCAGAGACCCAGTACTTC. Encoded protein: CASSFPRPETQYF.

Only a few counts were recorded for this clone. The chain carries TRBV12-2 and TRBJ1-2; TRBD1 is the table's D call, not checked against the DNA. TRBV12-2 is a pseudogene locus. The CDR3 sequence is 13 residues long. CDR3 in amino acids: CASRLVTGQNYTF. The CDR3 DNA reads as TGTGCAAGTCGCTTAGTCACAGGGCAGAACTACACCTTC.

The chain employs TRBV28 and TRBJ1-1; D unclear. Trimming pared 8 bases from V and 0 bases from J, leaving 13 bases between. Germline CDR1 and CDR2: MDHEN and SYDVKM. The CDR3 runs 14 residues. The CDR3 protein is CASLEGYMNTEAFF. DNA for the CDR3: TGTGCCAGCCTTGAGGGCTACATGAACACTGAAGCTTTCTTT. The full variable domain, with the rest looked up from reference TRBV28 and TRBJ1-1, is DVKVTQSSRYLVKRTGEKVFLECVQDMDHENMFWYRQDPGLGLRLIYFSYDVKMKEKGDIPEGYSVSREKKERFSLILESASTNQTSMYLCASLEGYMNTEAFFGQGTRLTVV.